The 4 T cell receptor beta chains in this list originate from one sample, sequenced in a study of blood T cell repertoires in COVID-19. Repertoires were generated with immunoSEQ multiplex PCR, while TCRdb's copy carries only in-frame clones and drops some. The sample lists some 260,000 clones, roughly 90% occurring once. Sequences were obtained from PBMCs or T cells enriched from blood (not recorded which). These receptors were collected from a woman in her twenties or thirties with acute COVID-19.

The chain recombines TRBV20-1 with TRBJ2-1; 9 nucleotides match TRBD2. The length of the CDR3 is 16 residues. Germline loops: CDR1 DFQATT, CDR2 SNEGSKA (reference sequence). V lost 3 bases and J lost 0; bases outside the gene matches: 6. CDR3 residues: CSASSGSGSSYNEQFF. The CDR3 nucleotides are TGCAGTGCTAGTTCGGGTAGCGGGAGCTCCTACAATGAGCAGTTCTTC.

The J gene is TRBJ2-3, the V gene TRBV2, with D hard to call. Trimming removed 4 bases from V and 6 bases from J, with 5 bases in between. Germline V gives CDR1 SNHLY, CDR2 FYNNEI. This CDR3 is built from 11 residues. CDR3 coding DNA: TGTGCCAGCAGTGGTCTTGATACGCAGTATTTT. Translation: CASSGLDTQYF. Variable domain in full (rest from reference TRBV2 and TRBJ2-3): EPEVTQTPSHQVTQMGQEVILRCVPISNHLYFYWYRQILGQKVEFLVSFYNNEISEKSEIFDDQFSVERPDGSNFTLKIRSTKLEDSAMYFCASSGLDTQYFGPGTRLTVL.

The table lists this clone with a count of one. The genes are TRBV24-1 and TRBJ2-2; 9 bases agree with TRBD1. Unmatched junction bases numbered 6, after V lost 3 bases and J lost 5 bases. Germline V gene sequence: CDR1 KGHDR, CDR2 SFDVKD. The CDR3 covers 16 residues. The CDR3 sequence: CATSDPGQGGTGELFF. In nucleotides, the CDR3 is TGTGCCACCAGTGATCCGGGACAGGGCGGTACCGGGGAGCTGTTTTTT.

The chain combines TRBV3-1 (or the pseudogene TRBV3-2) with TRBJ2-3; 7 bases map to TRBD2. CDR1 and CDR2 from the germline V gene are LGHDT and YNNKEL (reference sequence). J lost 6 bases, V lost 4 bases, and 16 bases had no gene match. CDR3 size: 17 residues. The CDR3 reads CASSLAFKASGRDTQYF. The CDR3 DNA reads as TGTGCCAGCAGCCTCGCTTTCAAGGCTAGCGGTCGTGATACGCAGTATTTT.